These 28 T cell receptor beta chains were sequenced from one sample in a study of blood T cell repertoires in COVID-19. The method was immunoSEQ multiplex PCR; TCRdb's version includes in-frame clones alone and lacks a portion of them. The sample lists tens of thousands of clones; roughly 83% were seen once. Sequenced: peripheral blood. Receptors originate from a woman aged 55 to 70 with acute or convalescent COVID-19.

V usage is TRBV7-8 and J usage is TRBJ1-5, with a possible D match to TRBD1 (5 bases). Germline V gene lookup returns CDR1 SGHVS and CDR2 FQNEAQ. The CDR3 runs 15 residues. Trimming cost V 3 bases and J 2 bases, with 11 bases left between them. The CDR3 loop reads CASSFTGGRNQPQHF. In nucleotides, the CDR3 is TGTGCCAGCAGCTTCACCGGGGGACGCAATCAGCCCCAGCATTTT.

The chain recombines TRBV12-3 or TRBV12-4 with TRBJ2-7; maybe TRBD1 (5 bases). This CDR3 has 13 residues. The germline V and J ends were trimmed by 5 bases and 3 bases, with 11 bases remaining between them. This CDR3 reads CASSPRQYYEQYF. In nucleotides, the CDR3 is TGTGCCAGCAGTCCAAGACAGTACTACGAGCAGTACTTC.

The V call is TRBV10-3, the J call TRBJ1-2, with 9 bases matching TRBD1. CDR3 length equals 14 residues. Germline V gene sequence: CDR1 ENHRY, CDR2 SYGVKD. V shed 6 bases, J shed 0 bases, and the junction held 2 bases outside the gene matches. The CDR3 DNA reads TGTGCCATCAGGGGACAGGGCACTAACTATGGCTACACCTTC. Amino acid sequence: CAIRGQGTNYGYTF.

This chain joins TRBV2 and TRBJ1-4; the D gene is possibly TRBD1 (6 bases). V dropped 7 bases and J dropped 2 bases, with 11 bases sitting between them. The CDR3 runs to 14 residues. Germline V gene data show CDR1 as SNHLY and CDR2 as FYNNEI. The CDR3: CASITDSTNEKLFF. The CDR3 nucleotides are TGTGCCAGCATTACGGACAGCACTAATGAAAAACTGTTTTTT.

CDR3 region: CASIGLAGVEQFF. The CDR3 bases are TGTGCCAGCATCGGGCTAGCGGGAGTTGAGCAGTTCTTC. V gene TRBV2 combines with J gene TRBJ2-1; 10 bases are a match to TRBD2. Germline-derived CDR1 and CDR2 are SNHLY and FYNNEI. The CDR3 has 13 amino acids. Trimming removed 7 bases from V and 9 bases from J; junction bases left unmatched: 6.

Comment on this clone: The junction differs from germline at one of its ends, possibly a read error. The chain couples TRBV29-1 to TRBJ2-3, with 8 positions matching TRBD1. Germline lookup yields CDR1 SQVTM and CDR2 ANQGSEA. This CDR3 has 14 amino acids. CDR3 in amino acids: CSGGDRNPTNTQYF. As DNA, the CDR3 is TGCAGCGGGGGGGACAGGAACCCCACAAATACGCAGTATTTT.

This chain connects TRBV6-5 to TRBJ2-1; 9 bases align to TRBD2. This CDR3 is built from 13 residues. The germline V gene encodes CDR1 MNHEY and CDR2 SVGAGI. J was trimmed by 10 bases and V by 6 bases; bases with no gene match: 7. The CDR3 loop is CASSTGTSKEQFF. DNA for the CDR3: TGTGCCAGCAGCACCGGGACTAGCAAAGAGCAGTTCTTC.

For the CDR3, the DNA is TGTGCCAGCAGCCCTCTAGCGGGGGGCCTCACAGATACGCAGTATTTT. Translating it yields CASSPLAGGLTDTQYF. The chain carries TRBV3-1 (or the pseudogene TRBV3-2) and TRBJ2-3; TRBD2 matches 11 bases. Germline CDR1 reads LGHDT; CDR2 reads YNNKEL (reference sequence). The CDR3 length is 16 residues. The junction had 5 bases not matched to a gene; V was cut back by 4 bases and J by 2 bases.

The chain has TRBV5-6 and TRBJ2-1; tentatively, D is TRBD2 (5 bases). V was cut by 3 bases and J by 5 bases, with 18 bases left in between. Per the germline V gene, CDR1 is SGHDT and CDR2 is YYEEEE. The CDR3 has 16 residues. The CDR3 spells CASSSLHGDLHNEQFF. The CDR3 DNA is TGTGCCAGCAGCTCGTTACACGGGGATCTGCACAATGAGCAGTTCTTC.

This chain uses TRBV19 with TRBJ1-1; 7 positions agree with TRBD1. The germline gives CDR1 LNHDA, CDR2 SQIVND (reference sequence). The CDR3 covers 18 residues. The trim removed 3 bases at V and 6 bases at J, leaving 19 bases unmatched. The DNA for the CDR3 is TGTGCCAGTAGTATCTGGTCTGACAGGGTCTCCCAAAGCCCTGAAGCTTTCTTT. Encoded protein: CASSIWSDRVSQSPEAFF.

This rearrangement joins TRBV6-1 to TRBJ1-5, with 9 bases aligning to TRBD1. Germline CDR1 is MNHNS and CDR2 is SASEGT. This CDR3 has 15 residues. V was pared by 6 bases and J by 6 bases, with 9 bases of the junction left unmatched. This CDR3 is CASRWGQGGAQPQHF. DNA of the CDR3: TGTGCCAGCAGATGGGGACAGGGAGGGGCTCAGCCCCAGCATTTT.

This chain links TRBV28 with TRBJ2-4; D is possibly TRBD2 (6 bases). From germline, CDR1 is MDHEN and CDR2 SYDVKM. The CDR3 has 14 amino acids. V was trimmed by 5 bases and J by 7 bases, leaving 15 bases between them. CDR3: CASSPHRRGNIQYF. In nucleotides, the CDR3 is TGTGCCAGCAGTCCTCACCGCCGGGGGAACATTCAGTACTTC.

The V call is TRBV5-1, the J call TRBJ1-5, with 7 bases matching TRBD1. This CDR3 region has 16 residues. With V trimmed by 4 bases and J by 3 bases, 10 bases remained unmatched. The germline CDR1 and CDR2 sequences are SGHRS and YFSETQ. This CDR3 reads CASSRDPGQTNQPQHF. The CDR3 coding sequence is TGCGCCAGCAGCCGAGATCCGGGACAGACCAATCAGCCCCAGCATTTT.

This clone was counted only a few times. The chain has TRBV7-3 and TRBJ1-6; 7 positions match TRBD1. Germline V CDR1 and CDR2: SGHTA, FQGTGA. With 5 bases clipped from V and 7 bases from J, the junction kept 5 bases outside the gene matches. This CDR3 spans 14 amino acids. This CDR3 reads CASSQGTENSPLHF. The DNA of the CDR3 is TGTGCCAGCAGCCAAGGGACAGAAAATTCACCCCTCCACTTT.

This clone was observed a handful of times. The gene calls are TRBV19 and TRBJ2-2; 8 bases map to TRBD2. The V gene end was trimmed by 5 bases and the J gene end by 5 bases; junction bases not matched to a gene: 7. Per the germline V gene, CDR1 is LNHDA and CDR2 is SQIVND (reference sequence). The CDR3 runs to 15 residues. The CDR3 region is CASSAGLAETGELFF. The CDR3 region has the DNA TGTGCCAGTAGTGCCGGACTAGCCGAAACCGGGGAGCTGTTTTTT.

The chain employs TRBV7-9 and TRBJ1-2, with D possibly matching TRBD1 (5 bases). This CDR3 contains 14 residues. Trimming stripped 6 bases from V and 2 bases from J, with 13 bases between. From germline, CDR1 is SEHNR and CDR2 FQNEAQ (reference sequence). CDR3 sequence: CASRARAENYGYTF. The CDR3 nucleotides read TGTGCCAGCAGGGCCAGGGCAGAAAACTATGGCTACACCTTC.

The V call is TRBV3-1 (or the pseudogene TRBV3-2), the J call TRBJ2-7; 8 bases match TRBD1. Germline-derived CDR1 and CDR2 are LGHDT and YNNKEL (reference sequence). V dropped 4 bases and J dropped 6; count of bases not matched to a gene: 5. The CDR3 has 13 amino acids. The DNA of the CDR3 is TGTGCCAGCAGCCTGGACAGGGCGGGCGAGCAGTACTTC. Translation gives CASSLDRAGEQYF.

The chain links TRBV10-2 to TRBJ1-6; 7 positions match TRBD1. V lost 3 bases to trimming and J lost 9 bases; unmatched junction nucleotides: 2. From germline, CDR1 is WSHSY and CDR2 SAAADI. CDR3 size: 13 residues. CDR3 residues: CASSDRGVSPLHF. The CDR3, as DNA: TGCGCCAGCAGTGACAGGGGGGTTTCACCCCTCCACTTT.

This sequence joins TRBV2 and TRBJ1-5; D ambiguous. Germline assignment: CDR1 SNHLY and CDR2 FYNNEI. Trimming took 4 bases from V and 0 from J, leaving 16 bases between them. The CDR3 sequence is 17 residues long. For the CDR3, the DNA is TGTGCCAGCAGTGCTGGGTCAGGCCCCGTTAGCAATCAGCCCCAGCATTTT. Amino acids: CASSAGSGPVSNQPQHF. Full variable domain (missing parts from reference TRBV2 and TRBJ1-5): EPEVTQTPSHQVTQMGQEVILRCVPISNHLYFYWYRQILGQKVEFLVSFYNNEISEKSEIFDDQFSVERPDGSNFTLKIRSTKLEDSAMYFCASSAGSGPVSNQPQHFGDGTRLSIL.

This clone was counted between two and nine times. The V call is TRBV6-4, the J call TRBJ2-2; TRBD2 might be the D (6 bases). Deletions cut 0 bases from V and 4 bases from J, with 6 bases between. The CDR3 has 14 amino acids. CDR1 is MRHNA, CDR2 SNTAGT, per germline. The CDR3 is CASSDSTSTGELFF. CDR3 DNA sequence: TGTGCCAGCAGTGACTCGACTAGCACCGGGGAGCTGTTTTTT.

The chain links TRBV19 to TRBJ1-2; perhaps TRBD1 as D (5 bases). The CDR3 has 12 amino acids. V lost 6 bases and J lost 4, with 9 bases in between. Germline lookup yields CDR1 LNHDA and CDR2 SQIVND (reference sequence). The CDR3 DNA follows: TGTGCCAGTAGGAAAGGGGCCTATGGCTACACCTTC. It encodes CASRKGAYGYTF.

The genes are TRBV2 and TRBJ1-1, with TRBD1 as a possible D gene (6 bases). Germline assignment: CDR1 SNHLY and CDR2 FYNNEI. The V end was cut by 6 bases, the J end by 3 bases, with 20 bases between. There are 16 residues in the CDR3. The CDR3, as DNA: TGTGCCAGCAGACTTACAGGGTTCCAATTCGACACTGAAGCTTTCTTT. The encoded protein is CASRLTGFQFDTEAFF.

The chain couples TRBV5-6 to TRBJ1-1; possibly TRBD1 for D (5 bases). The CDR3 has 14 residues. The V and J ends lost 5 bases and 1 base respectively, with 12 bases between them. The germline gives CDR1 SGHDT, CDR2 YYEEEE. The CDR3 sequence is CASSRRQTNTEAFF. In DNA, the CDR3 is TGTGCCAGCAGTCGAAGACAGACGAACACTGAAGCTTTCTTT.

The chain recombines TRBV19 with TRBJ1-5; 7 bases are shared with TRBD1. V shed 6 bases and J 0 bases; nucleotides not matched to a gene: 11. The CDR3 runs 17 residues. Germline V gene lookup returns CDR1 LNHDA and CDR2 SQIVND (reference sequence). The CDR3 here is CASSPPGQTYSNQPQHF. The CDR3 coding sequence is TGTGCCAGTAGCCCGCCGGGACAGACATATAGCAATCAGCCCCAGCATTTT.

The V and J genes are TRBV7-2 and TRBJ2-3; 8 bases are a match to TRBD2. V dropped 5 bases and J dropped 3; count of bases not matched to a gene: 7. The CDR3 extends over 15 amino acids. Germline CDR1 and CDR2: SGHTA and FQGNSA. DNA of the CDR3: TGTGCCAGCAGCCGGAGCGGGAGTGTGACAGATACGCAGTATTTT. It encodes CASSRSGSVTDTQYF.

This chain uses TRBV10-3 with TRBJ1-1; no firm D call. Germline V gene lookup returns CDR1 ENHRY and CDR2 SYGVKD. The CDR3 is 17 residues long. Trimming took off 2 bases at V and 1 base at J, with 17 bases between the two ends. CDR3: CAISEGGKLKKNTEAFF. As DNA, the CDR3 is TGTGCCATCAGTGAGGGAGGGAAGCTAAAAAAGAACACTGAAGCTTTCTTT.

The chain has TRBV6-5 and TRBJ2-7; 10 bases line up with TRBD1. The CDR3 has 14 amino acids. Losses at the gene ends were 7 bases for V and 3 bases for J; bases not matched to a gene: 6. Germline-derived CDR1 and CDR2 are MNHEY and SVGAGI. The CDR3 coding sequence is TGTGCCAGCAAGGGGGACAGGGGTTTCTACGAGCAGTACTTC. Translated, it gives CASKGDRGFYEQYF.

This chain joins TRBV5-1 and TRBJ2-7; weak D call: TRBD2 (6 bases). From germline, CDR1 is SGHRS and CDR2 YFSETQ. This CDR3 has 14 amino acids. V shed 4 bases and J shed 4 bases, with 15 bases lying between them. The DNA for the CDR3 is TGCGCCAGCAGCCCGGTGACGGGAGTGTACGAGCAGTACTTC. Protein sequence: CASSPVTGVYEQYF.